The T cell receptor beta chain described here comes from a study of early T cells in non-severe SARS-CoV-2 infection. This CDR3 spans 17 amino acids. J gave up 4 bases and V 5 bases, and 13 bases lay outside the gene matches. Germline CDR1 is LGHNT and CDR2 is FRNRAP. Via MiXCR, TCRdb re-called the 5' RACE reads, giving one row per CDR3 protein. The data contain more than 70,000 distinct CDR3 sequences, approximately 10% of them singletons. This specimen was whole blood, taken at baseline. The chain has TRBV12-5 and TRBJ2-1, with 8 positions matching TRBD2. This sequence originates from an adult who was a healthcare worker with PCR-confirmed SARS-CoV-2 infection or an uninfected control (not recorded which). The CDR3 sequence: CASGLASGGLLYNEQFF. The CDR3 DNA is TGTGCTAGTGGTCTCGCATCGGGGGGGCTACTATACAATGAGCAGTTCTTC.